This T cell receptor beta chain was captured in a study of blood T cells in healthy people across ages. Next came a second PCR, run for about 7 to 12 cycles, which used a sample-barcoded 5' primer along with a J-beta primer mix. In TCRdb, the 5' RACE reads were re-called with MiXCR into one record per CDR3 protein. This sample has hundreds of thousands of distinct CDR3 sequences, with roughly 64% found just once. The V gene lost 0 bases and the J gene lost 6 bases, with 20 bases spanning the gap. This CDR3 comprises 18 residues. Germline V gene data show CDR1 as LGHNA and CDR2 as YSLEER. Study results and caveats: Measured against age, TCR beta diversity per million T cells decreased in a roughly linear manner.

This clonotype was detected only a few times. What it binds is unknown. The chain recombines TRBV4-3 with TRBJ2-2, with D possibly matching TRBD2 (6 bases). This TCR was sampled from a man aged 30-40 years in good health. Sequencing used blood. The CDR3 sequence is CASSQEDYTYGSAGELFF. The CDR3 DNA is TGCGCCAGCAGCCAAGAGGACTATACATACGGGTCCGCCGGGGAGCTGTTTTTT.